This TCR beta chain was sequenced during a study of T cell changes during pregnancy in multiple sclerosis. The CDR3 sequence is 13 residues long. CDR1 is MNHEY and CDR2 is SVGAGI in the germline V gene. Trimming removed 2 bases from V and 6 bases from J, with 10 bases in between. Libraries were prepared by immunoSEQ multiplex PCR; TCRdb keeps only in-frame clonotypes and omits some of them. Of fewer than 85,000 clones in the sample, about nine tenths were seen once. The chain links TRBV6-5 to TRBJ1-2; maybe TRBD1 (6 bases). The receptor's source is a female donor with multiple sclerosis, enrolled in a pregnancy study. This material consisted of peripheral blood, taken in the second trimester of pregnancy. In nucleotides, the CDR3 is TGTGCCAGCAGTTACGCAGGGGTGGATGGCTACACCTTC. This translates into CASSYAGVDGYTF.